This TCR beta chain was identified in a study of blood T cell repertoires in COVID-19. Study-level background: Both acute and convalescent COVID-19 samples were obtained from the United States, Italy and Spain. In each case, the material was cDNA or gDNA derived from T cells, B-cell-depleted T cells, or PBMCs.

Per the original data handling: Amplification from reference gene primers served as the basis for estimated nucleated cell counts. The protocol was immunoSEQ multiplex PCR, while the TCRdb copy is restricted to in-frame clones and leaves out a portion. V, J and clone size are taken as reported in that table, and D and trimming were inferred from the DNA itself. The data contain about 150,000 clones, over 65% of them singletons. This clone has just one count. The sample comprised peripheral blood. The TCR originated in a man older than 75 with acute or convalescent COVID-19.

The CDR3 nucleotides are TGTGCCAGTAGTCCCCGGGGGGGGGTTACGGACACCATATATTTT. Protein: CASSPRGGVTDTIYF. The rearrangement joins TRBV19 to TRBJ1-3; possible D gene TRBD1, 5 bases. Trimming took off 5 bases at V and 8 bases at J, with 19 bases between the two ends. The CDR3 sequence is 15 residues long. Germline loops: CDR1 LNHDA, CDR2 SQIVND (reference sequence).